The present T cell receptor beta chain was sequenced within a study of shared clonotypes between healthy human individuals. To note about this clone: The antigen is undetermined.

Study findings and constraints: Read depth was anticipated to influence clonotype sharing among donors.

The donors, healthy adults who were HIV-negative, had experienced no recent acute infections or vaccinations. In the authors' workflow: ImmunoSEQ supplied junction-only sequences lacking quality scores, so filtering was different. Here immunoSEQ multiplex PCR was the method, and the copy in TCRdb shows in-frame clones only, minus some. V and J calls and clone size are copied from that table; D and trimming were computed from the DNA. The repertoire holds about 480,000 clones, with 79% as singletons. This sequence was found in a woman in her thirties or forties in good health. Some clones in this sample may be carry-over from other donors' samples. The sample comprised PBMCs.

CDR3 loop: CASSVERGRGLSGANVLTF. Written as DNA, the CDR3 is TGTGCCAGCAGCGTAGAGCGAGGCAGGGGGCTGTCTGGGGCCAACGTCCTGACTTTC. The chain carries TRBV9 and TRBJ2-6, with TRBD1 matching over 8 bases. CDR1 is SGDLS and CDR2 is YYNGEE in the germline V gene. The CDR3 runs to 19 residues. The V segment lost 0 bases and the J segment 1 base; nucleotides outside the gene matches: 9.